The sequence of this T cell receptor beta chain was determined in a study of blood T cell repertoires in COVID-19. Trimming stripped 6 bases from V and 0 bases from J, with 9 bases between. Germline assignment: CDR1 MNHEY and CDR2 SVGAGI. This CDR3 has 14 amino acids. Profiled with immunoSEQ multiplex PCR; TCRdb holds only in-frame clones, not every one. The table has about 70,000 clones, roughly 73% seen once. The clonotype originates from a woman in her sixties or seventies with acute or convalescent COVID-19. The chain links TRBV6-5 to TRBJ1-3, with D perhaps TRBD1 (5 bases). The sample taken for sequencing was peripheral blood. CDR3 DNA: TGTGCCAGCAGAGGGGTATCCTCTGGAAACACCATATATTTT. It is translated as CASRGVSSGNTIYF.